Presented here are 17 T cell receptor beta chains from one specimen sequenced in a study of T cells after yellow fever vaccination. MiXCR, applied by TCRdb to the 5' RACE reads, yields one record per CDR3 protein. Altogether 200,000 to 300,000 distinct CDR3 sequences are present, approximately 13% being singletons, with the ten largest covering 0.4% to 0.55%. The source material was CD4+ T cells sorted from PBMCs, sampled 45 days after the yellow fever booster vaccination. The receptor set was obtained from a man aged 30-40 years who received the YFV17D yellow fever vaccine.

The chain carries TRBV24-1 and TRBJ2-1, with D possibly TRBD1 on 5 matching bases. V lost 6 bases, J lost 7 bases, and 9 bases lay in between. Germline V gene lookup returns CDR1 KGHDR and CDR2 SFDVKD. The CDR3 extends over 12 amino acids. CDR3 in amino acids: CATSHQGNEQFF. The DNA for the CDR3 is TGTGCCACCAGTCACCAGGGTAATGAGCAGTTCTTC.

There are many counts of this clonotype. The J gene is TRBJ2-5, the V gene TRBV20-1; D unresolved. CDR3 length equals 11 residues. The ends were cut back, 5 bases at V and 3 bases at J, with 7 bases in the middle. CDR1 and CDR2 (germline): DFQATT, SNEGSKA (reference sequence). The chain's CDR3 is CSASREETQYF. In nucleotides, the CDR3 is TGCAGTGCTTCTAGAGAAGAGACCCAGTACTTC.

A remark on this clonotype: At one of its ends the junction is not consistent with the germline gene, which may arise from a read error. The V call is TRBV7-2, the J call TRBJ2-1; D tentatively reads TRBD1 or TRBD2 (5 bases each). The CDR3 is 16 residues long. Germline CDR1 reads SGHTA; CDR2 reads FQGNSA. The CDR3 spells CASSKGSGGGHNEKFF. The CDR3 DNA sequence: TGTGCCAGCAGCAAAGGGTCCGGTGGGGGTCACAATGAGAAGTTCTTC.

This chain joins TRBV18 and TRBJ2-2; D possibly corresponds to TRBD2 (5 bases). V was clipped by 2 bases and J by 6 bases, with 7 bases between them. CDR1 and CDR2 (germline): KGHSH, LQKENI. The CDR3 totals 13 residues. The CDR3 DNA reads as TGTGCCAGCTCACCAGCCGGGGCCGGGGAGCTGTTTTTT. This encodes CASSPAGAGELFF.

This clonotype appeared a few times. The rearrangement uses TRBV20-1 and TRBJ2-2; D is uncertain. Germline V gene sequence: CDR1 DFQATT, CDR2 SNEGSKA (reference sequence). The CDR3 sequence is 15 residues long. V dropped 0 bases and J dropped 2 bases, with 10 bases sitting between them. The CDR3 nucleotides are TGCAGTGCTAGAGATGTTCGGTTAAACACCGGGGAGCTGTTTTTT. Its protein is CSARDVRLNTGELFF.

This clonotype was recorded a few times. The CDR3 sequence: CASSLGASGNNRQETQYF. The CDR3 nucleotides are TGCGCCAGCAGCTTGGGTGCTAGCGGAAATAACCGCCAAGAGACCCAGTACTTC. The genes are TRBV5-1 and TRBJ2-5; 7 bases are a match to TRBD2. V lost 0 bases and J lost 1; bases outside the gene matches: 12. The CDR3 contains 18 residues. Germline values: CDR1 SGHRS, CDR2 YFSETQ.

The CDR3 loop reads CASSLKGQTGFNEQFF. The DNA for the CDR3 is TGTGCCAGCAGCTTAAAAGGGCAAACAGGGTTCAATGAGCAGTTCTTC. The chain joins TRBV7-3 to TRBJ2-1, with D perhaps matching TRBD1 (6 bases). The V end lost 1 base, the J end lost 6 bases, and 16 bases lay between the germline ends. The CDR3 has 16 amino acids. Germline-derived CDR1 and CDR2 are SGHTA and FQGTGA.

In nucleotides, the CDR3 is TGCAGTGCTAGAGCGGGGCCTGGGACTGAAGCTTTCTTT. Translating gives CSARAGPGTEAFF. The J gene is TRBJ1-1, the V gene TRBV20-1, with D possibly TRBD1 on 5 matching bases. Trimming took off 1 base at V and 5 bases at J, with 11 bases between the two ends. The germline V gene has CDR1 DFQATT and CDR2 SNEGSKA (reference sequence). This CDR3 is 13 amino acids long.

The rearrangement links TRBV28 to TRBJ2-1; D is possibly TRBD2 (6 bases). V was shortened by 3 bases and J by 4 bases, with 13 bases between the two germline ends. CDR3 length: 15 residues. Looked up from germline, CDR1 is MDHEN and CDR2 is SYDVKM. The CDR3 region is CASSLRARGYNEQFF. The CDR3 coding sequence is TGTGCCAGCAGTTTGAGAGCGCGGGGTTACAATGAGCAGTTCTTC.

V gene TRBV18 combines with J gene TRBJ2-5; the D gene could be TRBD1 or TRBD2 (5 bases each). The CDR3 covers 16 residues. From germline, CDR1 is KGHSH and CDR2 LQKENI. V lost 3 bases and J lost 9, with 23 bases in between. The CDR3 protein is CASSPMATGGSGAQYF. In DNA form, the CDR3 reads TGTGCCAGCTCACCTATGGCCACAGGCGGGTCTGGGGCCCAGTACTTC. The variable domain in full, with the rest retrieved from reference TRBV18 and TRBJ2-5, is NAGVMQNPRHLVRRRGQEARLRCSPMKGHSHVYWYRQLPEEGLKFMVYLQKENIIDESGMPKERFSAEFPKEGPSILRIQQVVRGDSAAYFCASSPMATGGSGAQYFGPGTRLLVL.

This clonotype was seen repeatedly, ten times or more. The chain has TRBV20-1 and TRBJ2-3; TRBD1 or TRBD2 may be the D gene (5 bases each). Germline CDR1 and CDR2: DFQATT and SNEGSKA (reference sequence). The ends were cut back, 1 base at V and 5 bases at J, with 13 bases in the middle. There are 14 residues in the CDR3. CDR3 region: CSARGGGKLDTQYF. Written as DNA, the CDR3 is TGCAGTGCTAGAGGTGGGGGAAAGTTAGATACGCAGTATTTT.

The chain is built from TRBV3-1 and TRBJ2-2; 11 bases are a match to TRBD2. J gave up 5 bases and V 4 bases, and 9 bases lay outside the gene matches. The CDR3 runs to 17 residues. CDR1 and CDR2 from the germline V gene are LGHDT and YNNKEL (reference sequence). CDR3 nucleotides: TGTGCCAGCAGCCGTCTAGCGGGAGGAATCGGAACCGGGGAGCTGTTTTTT. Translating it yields CASSRLAGGIGTGELFF.

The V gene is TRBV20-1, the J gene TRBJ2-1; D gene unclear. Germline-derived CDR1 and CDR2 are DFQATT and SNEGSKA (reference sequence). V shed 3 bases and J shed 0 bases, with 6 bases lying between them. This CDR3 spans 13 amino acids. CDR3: CSASRSSYNEQFF. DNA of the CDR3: TGCAGTGCTAGCCGGAGCTCCTACAATGAGCAGTTCTTC.

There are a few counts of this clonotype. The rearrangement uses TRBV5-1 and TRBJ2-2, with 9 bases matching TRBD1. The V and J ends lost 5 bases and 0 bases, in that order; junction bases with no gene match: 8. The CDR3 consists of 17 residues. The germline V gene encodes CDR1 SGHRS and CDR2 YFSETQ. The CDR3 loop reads CASRALQGASNTGELFF. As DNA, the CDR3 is TGCGCCAGCAGAGCCTTACAGGGGGCTTCGAACACCGGGGAGCTGTTTTTT.

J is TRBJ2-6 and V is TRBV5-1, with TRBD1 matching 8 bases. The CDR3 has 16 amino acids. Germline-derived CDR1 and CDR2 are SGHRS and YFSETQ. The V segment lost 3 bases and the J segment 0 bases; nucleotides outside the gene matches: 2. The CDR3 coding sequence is TGCGCCAGCAGCTCGGGACAGGCCTCTGGGGCCAACGTCCTGACTTTC. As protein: CASSSGQASGANVLTF.

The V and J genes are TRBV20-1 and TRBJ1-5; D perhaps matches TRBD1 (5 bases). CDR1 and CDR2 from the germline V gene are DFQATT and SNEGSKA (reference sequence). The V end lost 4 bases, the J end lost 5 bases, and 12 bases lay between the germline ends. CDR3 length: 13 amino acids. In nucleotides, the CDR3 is TGCAGTGCTACCGGGGGAGGGGATCAGCCCCAGCATTTT. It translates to CSATGGGDQPQHF.

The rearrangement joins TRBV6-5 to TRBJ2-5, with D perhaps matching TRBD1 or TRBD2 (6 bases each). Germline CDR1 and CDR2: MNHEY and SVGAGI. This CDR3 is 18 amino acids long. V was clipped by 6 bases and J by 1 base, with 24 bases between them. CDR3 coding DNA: TGTGCCAGCAGGGGGGGCGGCGGGAATTTCGGTGTCCAAGAGACCCAGTACTTC. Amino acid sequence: CASRGGGGNFGVQETQYF.